These 27 T cell receptor beta chains came from one sample sequenced in a study of human T cells and chemical hapten exposure. Each CDR3 protein is one row after TCRdb ran MiXCR on the RACE reads. Among about 84,000 distinct CDR3 sequences, 8.5% to 12% were seen once, and the ten largest hold around 5%. As to time point: patch test 2, 6 weeks after DPC sensitization. Stated treatment: therapeutic diphenylcyclopropenone sensitization with weekly scalp DPC. The sequenced sample was whole blood, obtained in connection with sensitization to the hapten diphenylcyclopropenone (DPC). The receptors were gathered from a woman aged 50 to 60 with alopecia areata. Some clones in this sample may be carry-over from other donors' samples.

This clonotype was observed a few times. V usage is TRBV29-1 and J usage is TRBJ2-5, with D perhaps TRBD1 (6 bases). V was pared by 3 bases and J by 4 bases, with 9 bases between. Germline CDR1 reads SQVTM; CDR2 reads ANQGSEA. The CDR3 is 12 amino acids. The CDR3 sequence: CSVDRGPETQYF. As DNA, the CDR3 is TGCAGCGTTGACAGGGGCCCAGAGACCCAGTACTTC.

This clonotype has a count of ten or more. The gene calls are TRBV13 and TRBJ2-3; 12 positions match TRBD2. Germline CDR1 and CDR2: PRHDT and FYEKMQ (reference sequence). The junction had 13 bases not matched to a gene; V was cut back by 6 bases and J by 0 bases. The CDR3 is 19 amino acids. This chain's CDR3 is CASRRPTGLAGSSTDTQYF. CDR3 DNA: TGTGCCAGCAGAAGACCGACGGGACTAGCGGGTTCTAGCACAGATACGCAGTATTTT.

This clonotype was seen ten or more times. This chain joins TRBV5-8 and TRBJ2-7; D gene ambiguous. The CDR3 consists of 12 residues. The V end was cut by 4 bases, the J end by 6 bases, with 11 bases between. The V gene's germline CDR1 is SGHTS and CDR2 YDEGEE. CDR3 loop: CASSQLGVEQYF. The DNA of the CDR3 is TGTGCCAGCAGCCAATTAGGAGTCGAGCAGTACTTC.

This clonotype was picked up a small number of times. This chain connects TRBV6-5 to TRBJ1-6; 7 bases match TRBD1. This CDR3 region has 14 residues. Germline V CDR1 and CDR2: MNHEY, SVGAGI. Unmatched junction bases numbered 6, after V lost 6 bases and J lost 7 bases. CDR3 region: CASRTGQQNSPLHF. CDR3 sequence (DNA): TGTGCCAGCAGAACGGGACAGCAGAATTCACCCCTCCACTTT.

At least ten counts were recorded for this clonotype. The chain carries TRBV29-1 and TRBJ2-7; possibly TRBD1 for D (5 bases). CDR1 is SQVTM, CDR2 ANQGSEA, per germline. The CDR3 has 12 amino acids. With 6 bases removed from V and 3 bases from J, the gap between germline ends came to 12 bases. The CDR3 sequence is CSVRETDYEQYF. The CDR3 DNA is TGCAGCGTGAGAGAGACAGACTACGAGCAGTACTTC.

A few counts support this clonotype. The chain joins TRBV7-9 to TRBJ2-1, with TRBD1 as a possible D gene (5 bases). CDR1 and CDR2 (germline): SEHNR, FQNEAQ (reference sequence). The CDR3 consists of 16 residues. V was pared by 3 bases and J by 7 bases, with 19 bases between. This CDR3 is CASSFPTAATENEQFF. In nucleotides, the CDR3 is TGTGCCAGCAGCTTCCCGACAGCCGCGACGGAGAATGAGCAGTTCTTC. The full variable domain, completed using reference TRBV7-9 and TRBJ2-1, is DTGVSQNPRHKITKRGQNVTFRCDPISEHNRLYWYRQTLGQGPEFLTYFQNEAQLEKSRLLSDRFSAERPKGSFSTLEIQRTEQGDSAMYLCASSFPTAATENEQFFGPGTRLTVL.

This clonotype appeared a few times. The chain couples TRBV6-2 or TRBV6-3 to TRBJ2-5, with D tentatively TRBD2 (6 bases). Per the germline V gene, CDR1 is MNHEY and CDR2 is SVGEGT. The CDR3 is 14 residues long. Trimming left V 4 bases short and J 3 bases short, with 12 bases between. The CDR3 DNA reads TGTGCCAGCAGTTTCGGGACTTTGAAAGAGACCCAGTACTTC. Protein: CASSFGTLKETQYF.

This clonotype was seen more than once but under ten times. The rearrangement joins TRBV20-1 to TRBJ1-6, with TRBD1 as a possible D gene (6 bases). Germline CDR1 reads DFQATT; CDR2 reads SNEGSKA (reference sequence). The CDR3 extends over 16 amino acids. V lost 0 bases to trimming and J lost 2 bases, with 11 bases between them. The CDR3 DNA sequence: TGCAGTGCTAGAGATCTGGGGGGCCCCTATAATTCACCCCTCCACTTT. Its protein is CSARDLGGPYNSPLHF.

With respect to this clonotype: The junction and the germline gene differ at one end; a read error may be behind it. The gene calls are TRBV5-1 and TRBJ2-3; the D gene is possibly TRBD1 (6 bases). The germline gives CDR1 SGHRS, CDR2 YFSETQ. This CDR3 spans 16 amino acids. The DNA of the CDR3 is TGCACCAGCAGCTTGGTTCAGGGGCCGGGCACAGATACGCAGTATTTT. Translated, it gives CTSSLVQGPGTDTQYF.

This clonotype was seen a handful of times. V gene TRBV12-5 combines with J gene TRBJ1-1; 8 nucleotides agree with TRBD1. The V gene end was trimmed by 7 bases and the J gene end by 0 bases; junction bases not matched to a gene: 7. Germline CDR1 is LGHNT and CDR2 is FRNRAP. The CDR3 contains 15 residues. In DNA, the CDR3 is TGTGCTAGTGAGCGTCAGGGGGCTTTGAACACTGAAGCTTTCTTT. Its translation: CASERQGALNTEAFF.

The chain carries TRBV11-3 and TRBJ2-3, with TRBD2 identical over 8 bases. V was pared by 0 bases and J by 7 bases, with 6 bases of the junction left unmatched. The CDR3 has 15 amino acids. CDR1 SGHNT and CDR2 YENEEA come from the germline V gene. CDR3 nucleotides: TGTGCCAGCAGCTTAGATCGAGCGGGAGTGAATACGCAGTATTTT. Translated, it gives CASSLDRAGVNTQYF.

This clonotype was counted ten times or more. This chain links TRBV5-1 with TRBJ2-2; unclear D gene. The CDR3 is 13 amino acids. The germline V and J ends were trimmed by 0 bases and 5 bases, with 5 bases remaining between them. The germline CDR1 and CDR2 sequences are SGHRS and YFSETQ. CDR3 region: CASSLVYTGELFF. The CDR3 DNA sequence: TGCGCCAGCAGCTTGGTTTATACCGGGGAGCTGTTTTTT.

This chain joins TRBV12-3 or TRBV12-4 and TRBJ1-1, with D possibly TRBD1 on 6 matching bases. With 11 bases removed from V and 1 base from J, the gap between germline ends came to 17 bases. This CDR3 is built from 14 residues. This CDR3 reads CAGTPRGRNTEAFF. CDR3 nucleotides: TGTGCCGGCACCCCAAGGGGGAGGAACACTGAAGCTTTCTTT.

A few counts support this clonotype. This chain links TRBV7-6 with TRBJ2-5, with no clear D. Per the germline V gene, CDR1 is SGHVS and CDR2 is FNYEAQ. CDR3 length: 11 amino acids. V lost 2 bases to trimming and J lost 9 bases, with 7 bases between them. The CDR3 is CASSLFSPQYF. CDR3 nucleotide sequence: TGTGCCAGCAGCTTATTTTCACCCCAGTACTTC. The full variable domain, its missing parts supplied by reference TRBV7-6 and TRBJ2-5, is GAGVSQSPRYKVTKRGQDVALRCDPISGHVSLYWYRQALGQGPEFLTYFNYEAQQDKSGLPNDRFSAERPEGSISTLTIQRTEQRDSAMYRCASSLFSPQYFGPGTRLLVL.

The chain couples TRBV5-6 to TRBJ2-1; D is unclear. This CDR3 is 17 amino acids long. V was trimmed by 2 bases and J by 8 bases, leaving 23 bases between them. Germline loops: CDR1 SGHDT, CDR2 YYEEEE. CDR3 in DNA: TGTGCCAGCAGCTTTAAGAGACCCCTCAGTACCTTCTATGAGCAGTTCTTC. Its translation is CASSFKRPLSTFYEQFF.

This clonotype was observed many times. The genes are TRBV10-2 and TRBJ2-7; 7 bases align to TRBD1. Unmatched junction bases numbered 14, after V lost 10 bases and J lost 5 bases. The CDR3 covers 14 residues. The germline V gene encodes CDR1 WSHSY and CDR2 SAAADI. The CDR3 DNA follows: TGCGCCACCAATTTCAGGACAGGCGGTAACGAGCAGTACTTC. It yields the protein CATNFRTGGNEQYF.

In its sample, this clonotype was seen many times. The genes are TRBV2 and TRBJ2-1, with D perhaps TRBD1 or TRBD2 (5 bases each). CDR1 SNHLY and CDR2 FYNNEI come from the germline V gene. Deletions cut 2 bases from V and 6 bases from J, with 11 bases between. CDR3 size: 14 residues. Written as DNA, the CDR3 is TGTGCCAGCAGTGAACGGGGACGAAGCAATGAGCAGTTCTTC. Translating gives CASSERGRSNEQFF.

The rearrangement links TRBV18 to TRBJ2-1; D might be TRBD1 (6 bases). Trimming cost V 5 bases and J 7 bases, with 18 bases left between them. From germline, CDR1 is KGHSH and CDR2 LQKENI. This CDR3 is 15 amino acids long. The CDR3 DNA reads as TGTGCCAGCTCATCCCCTCCGCCTAGGGGGAATGAGCAGTTCTTC. This sequence encodes CASSSPPPRGNEQFF.

This clonotype was observed at least ten times. The chain combines TRBV20-1 with TRBJ1-4; TRBD1 matches 8 bases. Germline V gene sequence: CDR1 DFQATT, CDR2 SNEGSKA (reference sequence). V lost 6 bases to trimming and J lost 4 bases; unmatched junction nucleotides: 4. The CDR3 loop spans 13 amino acids. The CDR3 DNA reads TGCAGTGCAGGGACAGGCTATAATGAAAAACTGTTTTTT. This translates into CSAGTGYNEKLFF.

This clonotype was recorded a few times. This rearrangement joins TRBV10-2 to TRBJ1-5; D gene unclear. Germline V gives CDR1 WSHSY, CDR2 SAAADI. This CDR3 spans 14 amino acids. V was shortened by 3 bases and J by 0 bases, with 6 bases between the two germline ends. Here the CDR3 reads CASSDVNSNQPQHF. The CDR3 nucleotides read TGCGCCAGCAGTGATGTGAATAGCAATCAGCCCCAGCATTTT.

The sample holds many counts of this clonotype. The chain uses TRBV4-3 and TRBJ2-1; D is uncertain. Germline loops: CDR1 LGHNA, CDR2 YSLEER. The CDR3 runs 16 residues. The ends were cut back, 1 base at V and 3 bases at J, with 13 bases in the middle. Written as DNA, the CDR3 is TGCGCCAGCAGCCAAGTCCGGTTACAGCTCTACAATGAGCAGTTCTTC. This sequence encodes CASSQVRLQLYNEQFF.

In its sample, this clonotype was seen many times. CDR3 sequence reads: CASSVTVNEKLFF. CDR3 sequence (DNA): TGTGCCAGCAGCGTGACAGTTAATGAAAAACTGTTTTTT. This chain joins TRBV27 and TRBJ1-4, with D perhaps matching TRBD1 (5 bases). The CDR3 loop spans 13 amino acids. Germline assignment: CDR1 MNHEY and CDR2 SMNVEV (reference sequence). Trimming left V 6 bases short and J 4 bases short, with 9 bases between. The full variable domain, its missing parts supplied by reference TRBV27 and TRBJ1-4, is EAQVTQNPRYLITVTGKKLTVTCSQNMNHEYMSWYRQDPGLGLRQIYYSMNVEVTDKGDVPEGYKVSRKEKRNFPLILESPSPNQTSLYFCASSVTVNEKLFFGSGTQLSVL.

This clonotype was counted ten times or more. The V call is TRBV6-5, the J call TRBJ2-3, with a tentative D call TRBD2 (5 bases). The CDR3 loop spans 15 amino acids. Trimming cost V 3 bases and J 2 bases, with 12 bases left between them. Germline CDR1 and CDR2: MNHEY and SVGAGI. DNA of the CDR3: TGTGCCAGCAGTTATGAGGGTCCTGACACAGATACGCAGTATTTT. It codes for CASSYEGPDTDTQYF.

This clonotype was seen repeatedly, ten times or more. The chain has TRBV20-1 and TRBJ2-7; TRBD2 matches 7 bases. This CDR3 is 15 amino acids long. The germline V gene has CDR1 DFQATT and CDR2 SNEGSKA (reference sequence). Trimming removed 1 base from V and 0 bases from J; junction bases left unmatched: 6. For the CDR3, the DNA is TGCAGTGCTAGAGTGCAAGCGGGAAGCTCCTACGAGCAGTACTTC. It encodes CSARVQAGSSYEQYF.

This clonotype was seen a handful of times. The chain links TRBV5-6 to TRBJ2-3; 8 bases line up with TRBD2. V trimming: 1 base; J trimming: 10 bases; junction bases outside the gene matches: 11. Germline V CDR1 and CDR2: SGHDT, YYEEEE. The CDR3 is 15 amino acids. CDR3 coding DNA: TGTGCCAGCAGCTTGCGGGACCCGGGAGGGGCGTCGCAGTATTTT. Residues: CASSLRDPGGASQYF.

This clonotype came up many times. The CDR3, as DNA: TGTGCCAGCAGGTACGGGGTCAGGAATGAGCAGTTCTTC. This codes for CASRYGVRNEQFF. This chain connects TRBV7-9 to TRBJ2-1; tentative D call: TRBD2 (5 bases). V was trimmed by 6 bases and J by 7 bases, leaving 13 bases between them. The CDR3 has 13 amino acids. The germline V gene encodes CDR1 SEHNR and CDR2 FQNEAQ (reference sequence).

This chain joins TRBV20-1 and TRBJ2-1, with a tentative D call TRBD2 (6 bases). The V gene lost 0 bases and the J gene lost 6 bases, with 18 bases spanning the gap. The CDR3 is 16 amino acids. Germline values: CDR1 DFQATT, CDR2 SNEGSKA (reference sequence). The CDR3 sequence is CSARDPLVGDSNEQFF. CDR3 coding DNA: TGCAGTGCTAGAGATCCACTAGTTGGGGACTCCAATGAGCAGTTCTTC.